Listed here are 7 T cell receptor beta chains from one sample, sequenced in a study of blood T cell repertoires in COVID-19. Clones were read by immunoSEQ multiplex PCR, and TCRdb kept only the in-frame ones, dropping some. The repertoire includes about 180,000 clones, roughly 84% of them detected once, and 6.5% to 7.5% sits in the top ten. The sequencing input was peripheral blood. These receptors were taken from a woman aged 40 to 50 with COVID-19, enrolled during active disease.

This clone was observed a few times. The J gene is TRBJ1-2, the V gene TRBV25-1, with 7 bases fitting TRBD1. CDR3 length: 14 amino acids. With V trimmed by 8 bases and J by 4 bases, 10 bases remained unmatched. Germline V gives CDR1 MGHDK, CDR2 SYGVNS. CDR3 coding DNA: TGTGCCAGCGGCATGGCCGGGACAGCCTATGGCTACACCTTC. Translated, it gives CASGMAGTAYGYTF.

The chain recombines TRBV18 with TRBJ1-2, with 7 positions matching TRBD1. The germline gives CDR1 KGHSH, CDR2 LQKENI. V was pared by 4 bases and J by 3 bases, with 5 bases of the junction left unmatched. There are 14 residues in the CDR3. The CDR3 bases are TGTGCCAGCTCACTTTCCACAGGGGACTATGGCTACACCTTC. Protein: CASSLSTGDYGYTF. Looking up the rest from reference TRBV18 and TRBJ1-2 gives the full variable domain: NAGVMQNPRHLVRRRGQEARLRCSPMKGHSHVYWYRQLPEEGLKFMVYLQKENIIDESGMPKERFSAEFPKEGPSILRIQQVVRGDSAAYFCASSLSTGDYGYTFGSGTRLTVV.

The gene calls are TRBV5-6 and TRBJ2-1; 7 bases fit TRBD1. J lost 3 bases, V lost 7 bases, and 10 bases had no gene match. Per germline, CDR1 SGHDT and CDR2 YYEEEE. The CDR3 is made up of 15 amino acids. The CDR3 region is CASASRHRGYNEQFF. In DNA, the CDR3 is TGTGCCAGCGCCTCCCGGCACAGGGGCTACAATGAGCAGTTCTTC.

At least ten counts were recorded for this clone. J is TRBJ2-1 and V is TRBV12-3 or TRBV12-4; D not resolved. This CDR3 comprises 11 residues. V was pared by 4 bases and J by 4 bases, with 2 bases between. This CDR3 is CASSSYNEQFF. CDR3 DNA: TGTGCCAGCAGTTCGTACAATGAGCAGTTCTTC.

The chain is built from TRBV7-3 and TRBJ1-5, with D possibly TRBD1 on 5 matching bases. Germline V gene lookup returns CDR1 SGHTA and CDR2 FQGTGA. The CDR3 contains 13 residues. The V and J ends lost 4 bases and 4 bases respectively, with 8 bases between them. In DNA, the CDR3 is TGTGCCAGCAGCTCAGGGAGGAATCAGCCCCAGCATTTT. It translates to CASSSGRNQPQHF.

This clone was seen more than once but under ten times. The rearrangement uses TRBV6-5 and TRBJ2-7; 11 bases are shared with TRBD2. This CDR3 contains 14 residues. V gave up 6 bases and J gave up 5 bases; unmatched junction bases: 6. Germline V gene data show CDR1 as MNHEY and CDR2 as SVGAGI. CDR3 bases: TGTGCCAGCAGGTTAGCGGGAGGGCCAAACGAGCAGTACTTC. Its protein is CASRLAGGPNEQYF.

The genes are TRBV7-3 and TRBJ1-6, with no clear D. Germline CDR1 and CDR2: SGHTA and FQGTGA. V lost 3 bases to trimming and J lost 0 bases, with 6 bases between them. This CDR3 is built from 15 residues. The CDR3 loop reads CASSLSSSYNSPLHF. CDR3 bases: TGTGCCAGCAGCTTGTCGAGCTCCTATAATTCACCCCTCCACTTT.